This T cell receptor (beta chain) originates from a study of shared clonotypes between healthy human individuals. Study at large: Two female and a few male donors aged 18 to 49 were enrolled.

Per the germline V gene, CDR1 is MNHEY and CDR2 is SMNVEV (reference sequence). The CDR3 loop spans 15 amino acids. V was shortened by 6 bases and J by 1 base, with 14 bases between the two germline ends. CD45RO-negative CD8 cells positively selected for CCR7 made up the naive population, which excluded terminally differentiated effector memory CD45RA+ cells. The assay was immunoSEQ multiplex PCR, and TCRdb's table has in-frame clones only and misses some. The sample records over 2 million clones, approximately 94% being singletons. This receptor was taken from a man between 18 and 29 years old in good health. The specimen was naive CD8+ T cells sorted from blood. V is TRBV27 and J is TRBJ2-3; the D gene is possibly TRBD1 (6 bases). CDR3: CASSGTQGGTDTQYF. CDR3 nucleotide sequence: TGTGCCAGCAGCGGGACACAAGGGGGCACAGATACGCAGTATTTT.